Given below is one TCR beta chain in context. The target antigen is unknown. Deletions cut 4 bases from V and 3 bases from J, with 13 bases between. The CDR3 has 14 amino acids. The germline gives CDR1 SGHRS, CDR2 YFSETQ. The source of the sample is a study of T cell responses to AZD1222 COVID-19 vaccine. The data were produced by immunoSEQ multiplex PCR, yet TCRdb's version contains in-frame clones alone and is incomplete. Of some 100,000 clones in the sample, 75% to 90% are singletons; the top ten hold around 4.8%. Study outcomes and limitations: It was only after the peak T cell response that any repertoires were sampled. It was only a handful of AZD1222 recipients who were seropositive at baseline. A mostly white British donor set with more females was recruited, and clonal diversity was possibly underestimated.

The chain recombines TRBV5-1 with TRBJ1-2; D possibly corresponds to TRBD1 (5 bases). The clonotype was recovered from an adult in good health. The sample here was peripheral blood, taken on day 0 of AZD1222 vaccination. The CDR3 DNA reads TGCGCCAGCAGCCCAGGGAGCCCAGACTATGGCTACACCTTC. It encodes CASSPGSPDYGYTF.